The clone carrying this T cell receptor (beta chain) was counted only a few times. This sample stems from a study of blood T cell repertoires in COVID-19. Across the study: Sources were T cells, B-cell-depleted T cells, or PBMCs; the material itself was cDNA or gDNA.

After removal of 5 bases from V and 0 bases from J, the junction contained 1 base not matched to a gene. Germline V CDR1 and CDR2: GTSNPN, SVGIG (reference sequence). This CDR3 spans 13 amino acids. Assay used: immunoSEQ multiplex PCR; TCRdb lists only in-frame clones, some missing. Of roughly 330,000 clones listed, more than 70% are singletons. The genes are TRBV30 and TRBJ1-1; TRBD1 agrees at 9 bases. The sample taken for sequencing was peripheral blood. This sequence was found in a woman aged 50 to 60 with acute or convalescent COVID-19. The CDR3 bases are TGTGCCTGGGGGACAGGGATGAACACTGAAGCTTTCTTT. Its translation is CAWGTGMNTEAFF.